This T cell receptor beta chain was identified in a study of technical replicates of blood from several donors. The table came from immunoSEQ multiplex PCR; TCRdb's copy has only in-frame clones and leaves some out. This table has approximately 81,000 clones, around 95% appearing once. Sequences were obtained from T cells isolated from PBMCs. The TCR originated in a human donor in good health.

The CDR3: CASSEGIPRGSYEQYF. The CDR3 DNA reads TGTGCCAGCAGTGAAGGGATCCCCCGGGGTTCCTACGAGCAGTACTTC. The chain combines TRBV2 with TRBJ2-7; D may be TRBD2 (5 bases). The germline gives CDR1 SNHLY, CDR2 FYNNEI. The CDR3 extends over 16 amino acids. The germline V and J ends were trimmed by 1 base and 1 base, with 14 bases remaining between them.